This T cell receptor (beta chain) was captured in a study of shared clonotypes between healthy human individuals. On this clone: Its antigen remains unknown.

The CDR3 contains 16 residues. The method was immunoSEQ multiplex PCR; TCRdb's version includes in-frame clones alone and lacks a portion of them. The sample includes 2.5 million or so clones, about 92% of them seen just once. The CD4+ fraction was divided into a CD45RA+ naive subset and a CD45RA-negative memory subset. Findings of the study overall: Limited genetic and exposure-history diversity came from having few donors.

The source of this sequence is a man younger than 35 in good health. This chain uses TRBV21-1 with TRBJ2-3. TRBV21-1 is labeled a pseudogene. Input material: naive CD4+ T cells sorted from blood. Subset reported: CD45RA+ positively selected. The chain's CDR3 is CASSKGSRGGVDTQYF. The CDR3 bases are TGTGCCAGCAGCAAAGGATCCAGGGGGGGCGTAGATACGCAGTATTTT.